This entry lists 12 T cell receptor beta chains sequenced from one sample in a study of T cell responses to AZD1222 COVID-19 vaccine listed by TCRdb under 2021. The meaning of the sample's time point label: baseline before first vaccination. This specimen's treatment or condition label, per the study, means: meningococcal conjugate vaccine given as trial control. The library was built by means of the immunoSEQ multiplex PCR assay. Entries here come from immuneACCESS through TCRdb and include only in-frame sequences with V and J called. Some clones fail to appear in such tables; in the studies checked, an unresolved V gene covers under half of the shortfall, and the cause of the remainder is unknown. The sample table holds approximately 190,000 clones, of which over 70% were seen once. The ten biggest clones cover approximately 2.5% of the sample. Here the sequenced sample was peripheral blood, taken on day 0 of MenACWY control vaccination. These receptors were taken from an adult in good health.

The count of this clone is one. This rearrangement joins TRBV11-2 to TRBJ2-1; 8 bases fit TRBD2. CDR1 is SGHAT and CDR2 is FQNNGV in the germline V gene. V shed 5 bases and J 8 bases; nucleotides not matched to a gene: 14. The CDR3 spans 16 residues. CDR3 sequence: CASSPLRGGRIYEQFF. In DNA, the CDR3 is TGTGCCAGCAGCCCCCTTCGGGGCGGGAGGATCTATGAGCAGTTCTTC.

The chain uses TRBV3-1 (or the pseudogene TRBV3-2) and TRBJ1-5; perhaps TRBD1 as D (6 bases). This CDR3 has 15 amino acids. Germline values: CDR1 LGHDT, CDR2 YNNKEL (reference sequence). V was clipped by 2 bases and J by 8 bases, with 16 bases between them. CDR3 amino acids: CASSQRDTPFEPQHF. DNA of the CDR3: TGTGCCAGCAGCCAACGGGACACCCCCTTCGAGCCCCAGCATTTT.

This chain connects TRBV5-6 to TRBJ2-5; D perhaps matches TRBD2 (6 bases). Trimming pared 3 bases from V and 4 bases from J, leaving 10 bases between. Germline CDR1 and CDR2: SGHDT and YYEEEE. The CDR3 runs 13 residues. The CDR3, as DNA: TGTGCCAGCAGCTCGGGGCGGGGAGAGACCCAGTACTTC. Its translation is CASSSGRGETQYF.

The CDR3 DNA reads TGCAGCGTTGCCACGACAGACAATCAGCCCCAGCATTTT. Protein product: CSVATTDNQPQHF. J is TRBJ1-5 and V is TRBV29-1, with D perhaps TRBD1 (5 bases). The germline CDR1 and CDR2 sequences are SQVTM and ANQGSEA. V was shortened by 4 bases and J by 3 bases, with 10 bases between the two germline ends. CDR3 length: 13 amino acids.

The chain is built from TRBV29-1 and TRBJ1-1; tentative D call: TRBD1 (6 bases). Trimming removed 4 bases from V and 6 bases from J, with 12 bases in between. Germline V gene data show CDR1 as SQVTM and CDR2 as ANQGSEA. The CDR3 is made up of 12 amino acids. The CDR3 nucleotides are TGCAGCGTTGCACAGGGAAGGGCTGAAGCTTTCTTT. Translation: CSVAQGRAEAFF.

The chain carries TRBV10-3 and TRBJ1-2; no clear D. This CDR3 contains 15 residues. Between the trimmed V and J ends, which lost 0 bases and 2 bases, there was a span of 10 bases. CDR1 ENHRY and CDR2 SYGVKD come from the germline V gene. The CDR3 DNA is TGTGCCATCAGTGAGTCCGAGGGAATAAACTATGGCTACACCTTC. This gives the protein CAISESEGINYGYTF.

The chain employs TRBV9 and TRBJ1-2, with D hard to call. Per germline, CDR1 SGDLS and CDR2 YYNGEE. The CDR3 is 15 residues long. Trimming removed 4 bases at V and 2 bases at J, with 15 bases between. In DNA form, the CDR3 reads TGTGCCAGCAGCCCCGGGAGTGAAGTAAACTATGGCTACACCTTC. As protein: CASSPGSEVNYGYTF.

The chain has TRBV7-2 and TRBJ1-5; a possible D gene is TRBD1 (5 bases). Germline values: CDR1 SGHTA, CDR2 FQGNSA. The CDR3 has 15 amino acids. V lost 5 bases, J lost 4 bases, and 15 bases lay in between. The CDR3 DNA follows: TGTGCCAGCAGCATGGGGGGGGTTTTAAATCAGCCCCAGCATTTT. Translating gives CASSMGGVLNQPQHF.

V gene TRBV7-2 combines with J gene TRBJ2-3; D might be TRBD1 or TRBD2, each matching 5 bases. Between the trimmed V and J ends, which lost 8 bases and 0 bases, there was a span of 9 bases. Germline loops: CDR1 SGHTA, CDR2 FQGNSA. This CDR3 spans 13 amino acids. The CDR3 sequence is CASEGLSTDTQYF. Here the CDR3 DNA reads TGTGCCAGCGAGGGGCTTAGCACAGATACGCAGTATTTT.

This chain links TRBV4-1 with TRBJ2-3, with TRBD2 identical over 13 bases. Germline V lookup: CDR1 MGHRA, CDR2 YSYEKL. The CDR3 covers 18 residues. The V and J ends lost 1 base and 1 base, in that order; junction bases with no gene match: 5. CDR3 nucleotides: TGCGCCAGCAGCCAAGCTGGGACTAGCGGGATACGCACAGATACGCAGTATTTT. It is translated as CASSQAGTSGIRTDTQYF.

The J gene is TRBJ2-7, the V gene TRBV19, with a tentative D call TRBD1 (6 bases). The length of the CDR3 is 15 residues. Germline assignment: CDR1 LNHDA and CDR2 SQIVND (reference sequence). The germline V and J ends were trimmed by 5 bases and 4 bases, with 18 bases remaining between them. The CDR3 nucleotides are TGTGCCAGTAGTCTTAAGGAGGACAGTCATTACGAGCAGTACTTC. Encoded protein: CASSLKEDSHYEQYF. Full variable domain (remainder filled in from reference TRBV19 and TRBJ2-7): DGGITQSPKYLFRKEGQNVTLSCEQNLNHDAMYWYRQDPGQGLRLIYYSQIVNDFQKGDIAEGYSVSREKKESFPLTVTSAQKNPTAFYLCASSLKEDSHYEQYFGPGTRLTVT.

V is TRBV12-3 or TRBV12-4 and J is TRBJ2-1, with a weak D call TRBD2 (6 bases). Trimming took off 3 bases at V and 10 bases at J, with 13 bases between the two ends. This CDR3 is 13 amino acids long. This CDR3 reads CASSFTHGGEQFF. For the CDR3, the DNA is TGTGCCAGCAGTTTCACCCACGGGGGAGAGCAGTTCTTC.